The 25 T cell receptor beta chains given below trace back to one sample, sequenced in a study of cytomegalovirus exposure and HLA in healthy donors. With 60 Vbeta and 13 Jbeta primers, the PCR was carried out. The repertoire was sequenced with immunoSEQ multiplex PCR; TCRdb's copy has only in-frame clones and lacks some. Found here are 150,000 or so clones, 55% to 70% of them singletons; the top ten hold around 3%. Sequencing was carried out using PBMCs. The origin of the receptors is a woman aged 25 to 39 in good health and CMV-seropositive.

The chain joins TRBV5-1 to TRBJ2-1; D not resolved. With 1 base removed from V and 7 bases from J, the gap between germline ends came to 6 bases. Germline-derived CDR1 and CDR2 are SGHRS and YFSETQ. The CDR3 has 12 residues. CDR3 sequence (DNA): TGCGCCAGCAGCTTGATGGAGAATGAGCAGTTCTTC. This encodes CASSLMENEQFF.

The chain is built from TRBV7-8 and TRBJ1-6; 9 bases match TRBD1. The CDR3 extends over 17 amino acids. The germline CDR1 and CDR2 sequences are SGHVS and FQNEAQ. V was clipped by 0 bases and J by 9 bases; unmatched bases: 9. CDR3 protein: CASSLAYRGPLRSPLHF. The CDR3 bases are TGTGCCAGCAGCTTAGCTTACAGGGGGCCCCTTCGTTCACCCCTCCACTTT.

V gene TRBV29-1 combines with J gene TRBJ2-7, with D perhaps matching TRBD1 (6 bases). V was cut by 5 bases and J by 3 bases, with 14 bases left in between. This CDR3 spans 13 amino acids. The germline gives CDR1 SQVTM, CDR2 ANQGSEA. CDR3 residues: CSVLGGRSYEQYF. CDR3 coding DNA: TGCAGCGTTCTAGGGGGTAGGAGCTACGAGCAGTACTTC.

The genes are TRBV5-1 and TRBJ1-3, with TRBD1 identical over 7 bases. The germline gives CDR1 SGHRS, CDR2 YFSETQ. This CDR3 contains 15 residues. The junction had 5 bases not matched to a gene; V was cut back by 5 bases and J by 0 bases. The CDR3 reads CASRPGQTSGNTIYF. The CDR3 coding sequence is TGCGCCAGCAGGCCGGGACAGACCTCTGGAAACACCATATATTTT.

In nucleotides, the CDR3 is TGTGCCAGCAGTGAAGTCGGACAGAGGATCGCAACTAATGAAAAACTGTTTTTT. This gives the protein CASSEVGQRIATNEKLFF. The V gene is TRBV2, the J gene TRBJ1-4; a possible D gene is TRBD1 (6 bases). Trimming left V 1 base short and J 0 bases short, with 15 bases between. From germline, CDR1 is SNHLY and CDR2 FYNNEI. The CDR3 runs to 18 residues.

The chain links TRBV11-3 to TRBJ1-2, with D unresolved. Germline V gene lookup returns CDR1 SGHNT and CDR2 YENEEA. Trimming removed 0 bases from V and 1 base from J, with 9 bases in between. The CDR3 has 15 residues. CDR3 residues: CASSLDGRNNYGYTF. CDR3 bases: TGTGCCAGCAGCTTAGATGGCAGGAATAACTATGGCTACACCTTC.

This chain joins TRBV4-1 and TRBJ1-3; TRBD1 aligns across 8 bases. CDR3 size: 16 residues. Germline V lookup: CDR1 MGHRA, CDR2 YSYEKL. V was clipped by 3 bases and J by 0 bases; unmatched bases: 4. DNA of the CDR3: TGCGCCAGCAGCCAGGCTACAGGGGGCTCTGGAAACACCATATATTTT. It yields the protein CASSQATGGSGNTIYF.

This chain uses TRBV11-2 with TRBJ1-2; D may be TRBD1 (5 bases). Between the trimmed V and J ends, which lost 0 bases and 7 bases, there was a span of 9 bases. The length of the CDR3 is 13 residues. Per the germline V gene, CDR1 is SGHAT and CDR2 is FQNNGV. In nucleotides, the CDR3 is TGTGCCAGCAGCTTAGACAGGGCGTTTGGCTACACCTTC. Amino acid sequence: CASSLDRAFGYTF.

The V call is TRBV11-2, the J call TRBJ1-2; 8 bases align to TRBD1. Germline V lookup: CDR1 SGHAT, CDR2 FQNNGV. The CDR3 length is 14 residues. The trim removed 1 base at V and 8 bases at J, leaving 6 bases unmatched. This CDR3 reads CASSLGAGGVGYTF. CDR3 nucleotide sequence: TGTGCCAGCAGCTTAGGGGCAGGGGGCGTGGGCTACACCTTC.

The V gene is TRBV19, the J gene TRBJ1-2, with 8 bases matching TRBD1. Germline V gives CDR1 LNHDA, CDR2 SQIVND (reference sequence). The CDR3 is 16 amino acids. With V trimmed by 4 bases and J by 3 bases, 10 bases remained unmatched. CDR3 nucleotide sequence: TGTGCCAGTAGTAAAATAACAGGGGGAGAGGACTATGGCTACACCTTC. This sequence encodes CASSKITGGEDYGYTF.

The chain couples TRBV27 to TRBJ2-5, with TRBD1 identical over 11 bases. V shed 2 bases and J 4 bases; nucleotides not matched to a gene: 9. Germline CDR1 reads MNHEY; CDR2 reads SMNVEV (reference sequence). The CDR3 runs 17 residues. The CDR3 spells CASSLISGQGARETQYF. The CDR3 DNA reads TGTGCCAGCAGTTTAATTAGTGGACAGGGGGCGCGAGAGACCCAGTACTTC.

The chain recombines TRBV6-4 with TRBJ2-1, with 7 bases that match TRBD2. V shed 2 bases and J 5 bases; nucleotides not matched to a gene: 3. This CDR3 has 14 residues. The germline CDR1 and CDR2 sequences are MRHNA and SNTAGT. The CDR3 DNA follows: TGTGCCAGCAGTGACCCTGGACTAGACAATGAGCAGTTCTTC. Encoded protein: CASSDPGLDNEQFF.

The sample holds a few counts of this clone. The DNA of the CDR3 is TGTGCCTGGAGTGTACACAGTCACAATCAGCCCCAGCATTTT. Its protein is CAWSVHSHNQPQHF. This sequence joins TRBV30 and TRBJ1-5; D is uncertain. With 0 bases removed from V and 3 bases from J, the gap between germline ends came to 9 bases. CDR1 GTSNPN and CDR2 SVGIG come from the germline V gene (reference sequence). This CDR3 is 14 amino acids long.

This chain uses TRBV7-9 with TRBJ2-3; a possible D gene is TRBD1 (6 bases). The CDR3 covers 12 residues. V was trimmed by 5 bases and J by 5 bases, leaving 8 bases between them. The V gene's germline CDR1 is SEHNR and CDR2 FQNEAQ (reference sequence). The CDR3: CASSKGGDTQYF. CDR3 nucleotide sequence: TGTGCCAGCAGCAAAGGGGGAGATACGCAGTATTTT. Combining the CDR3 with reference TRBV7-9 and TRBJ2-3 gives the whole variable domain DTGVSQNPRHKITKRGQNVTFRCDPISEHNRLYWYRQTLGQGPEFLTYFQNEAQLEKSRLLSDRFSAERPKGSFSTLEIQRTEQGDSAMYLCASSKGGDTQYFGPGTRLTVL.

The rearrangement links TRBV28 to TRBJ2-7, with D possibly TRBD1 on 5 matching bases. With 6 bases removed from V and 1 base from J, the gap between germline ends came to 16 bases. Germline CDR1 MDHEN, CDR2 SYDVKM. The CDR3 sequence is 15 residues long. The CDR3 sequence: CASSQGRGGSYEQYF. The CDR3 coding sequence is TGTGCCAGCAGCCAGGGTCGAGGTGGGTCCTACGAGCAGTACTTC.

This chain uses TRBV2 with TRBJ2-3; TRBD2 might be the D (7 bases). The CDR3 is 15 residues long. Germline lookup yields CDR1 SNHLY and CDR2 FYNNEI. V lost 4 bases and J 3 bases, leaving 14 bases between the germline ends. The CDR3 sequence is CASSVAGAKTDTQYF. The CDR3 DNA sequence: TGTGCCAGCAGTGTGGCGGGGGCCAAGACAGATACGCAGTATTTT.

This rearrangement joins TRBV5-8 to TRBJ2-7; D is perhaps TRBD2 (5 bases). The CDR3 has 11 residues. V was pared by 1 base and J by 7 bases, with 6 bases between. Germline V gene sequence: CDR1 SGHTS, CDR2 YDEGEE. DNA of the CDR3: TGTGCCAGCAGCTTGTCGGGAGAGCAGTACTTC. Translation gives CASSLSGEQYF. Drawing the rest from reference TRBV5-8 and TRBJ2-7, the complete variable domain is EAGVTQSPTHLIKTRGQQATLRCSPISGHTSVYWYQQALGLGLQFLLWYDEGEERNRGNFPPRFSGRQFPNYSSELNVNALELEDSALYLCASSLSGEQYFGPGTRLTVT.

The rearrangement joins TRBV5-5 to TRBJ1-4; a possible D gene is TRBD1 (6 bases). Germline assignment: CDR1 SGHKS and CDR2 YYEKEE (reference sequence). Between the trimmed V and J ends, which lost 4 bases and 5 bases, there was a span of 18 bases. The CDR3 is made up of 16 amino acids. CDR3 sequence (DNA): TGTGCCAGCAGCACCTCCTTGACAGGCGGAAATGAAAAACTGTTTTTT. Translated: CASSTSLTGGNEKLFF.

The rearrangement links TRBV4-2 to TRBJ2-5; D unclear. The last part of the DNA fits TRBJ2-7 better; the J call may be wrong. Germline V CDR1 and CDR2: LGHNA, YNFKEQ. This CDR3 has 13 residues. The CDR3 reads CASSQDIRGEQYF. The CDR3 region has the DNA TGTGCCAGCAGCCAAGATATCCGAGGCGAGCAGTACTTC.

In this sample, this clone turned up once. The V gene is TRBV28, the J gene TRBJ2-7; 8 bases agree with TRBD1. Unmatched junction bases numbered 5, after V lost 5 bases and J lost 2 bases. The CDR3 is 14 amino acids. Germline V gives CDR1 MDHEN, CDR2 SYDVKM. CDR3 nucleotides: TGTGCCAGCAGTCCTTCGGACAGGGCCTACGAGCAGTACTTC. It encodes CASSPSDRAYEQYF.

A few counts support this clone. The chain uses TRBV5-6 and TRBJ2-7; TRBD1 matches at 9 bases. Germline loops: CDR1 SGHDT, CDR2 YYEEEE. This CDR3 is 15 amino acids long. V gave up 5 bases and J gave up 2 bases; unmatched junction bases: 8. The CDR3 loop reads CASRGVGTGPYEQYF. For the CDR3, the DNA is TGTGCCAGCAGGGGAGTTGGGACAGGGCCCTACGAGCAGTACTTC.

This CDR3 is CSAGTGEYEQYF. The CDR3 DNA sequence: TGCAGCGCCGGGACAGGGGAATACGAGCAGTACTTC. The V and J genes are TRBV29-1 and TRBJ2-7; 10 nucleotides line up with TRBD1. Germline lookup yields CDR1 SQVTM and CDR2 ANQGSEA. With 7 bases clipped from V and 4 bases from J, the junction kept 4 bases outside the gene matches. The CDR3 loop spans 12 amino acids.

This chain links TRBV10-3 with TRBJ1-1; TRBD1 matches at 7 bases. CDR1 is ENHRY, CDR2 SYGVKD, per germline. V shed 4 bases, J shed 8 bases, and the junction held 13 bases outside the gene matches. The CDR3 is made up of 15 amino acids. CDR3 sequence reads: CAISGQGPTVAEAFF. The DNA for the CDR3 is TGTGCCATCAGTGGACAGGGTCCGACAGTAGCCGAAGCTTTCTTT.

This clone was observed a handful of times. The chain uses TRBV6-5 and TRBJ1-2, with 10 bases fitting TRBD1. Per germline, CDR1 MNHEY and CDR2 SVGAGI. J gave up 8 bases and V 4 bases, and 10 bases lay outside the gene matches. CDR3 size: 15 residues. The CDR3 bases are TGTGCCAGCAGTTCTACCCCGGGACAGGGGAACGGCTACACCTTC. Amino acids: CASSSTPGQGNGYTF.

V is TRBV13 and J is TRBJ1-4; the match to TRBD1 covers 7 bases. The germline CDR1 and CDR2 sequences are PRHDT and FYEKMQ (reference sequence). The CDR3 sequence is 13 residues long. V trimming: 6 bases; J trimming: 10 bases; junction bases outside the gene matches: 8. DNA for the CDR3: TGTGCCAGCAGGAGGACAGGAATCGGAAAACTGTTTTTT. It encodes CASRRTGIGKLFF.